These T cell receptor beta chains were read from a single sample in a study of blood T cells in healthy people across ages. Via MiXCR, TCRdb re-called the 5' RACE reads, giving one row per CDR3 protein. The table records over 1,200,000 distinct CDR3 sequences, 59% of them present only once. Sequencing was done on a sample of blood. The receptors come from a young man in good health. CDR3s include the opening cysteine and the closing phenylalanine or tryptophan. The D gene is left open where the match is weak. Size is stated for part of the rows, as once, few or many counts, or as a class when the clone is expanded.

TRBJ2-7 once TRBV15 . CATGGQGPYEQYF TGTGCCACCGGCGGGCAGGGTCCCTACGAGCAGTACTTC
TRBJ2-1 few TRBV6-5 TRBD1 CASSLGQGDFEQFF TGTGCCAGCAGTCTCGGACAGGGTGATTTTGAGCAGTTCTTC
TRBJ2-7 . TRBV4-3 . CASSQGRTDEQYF TGCGCCAGCAGCCAAGGCAGGACGGACGAGCAGTACTTC
TRBJ2-4 . TRBV6-6 . CASSYFESTRKNIQYF TGTGCCAGCAGTTACTTCGAGAGTACCCGCAAAAACATTCAGTACTTC
TRBJ1-2 few TRBV29-1 . CSVGGGYTF TGCAGCGTTGGAGGTGGCTACACCTTC
TRBJ2-1 . TRBV4-1 . CASSQEWNEQFF TGCGCCAGCAGCCAAGAGTGGAATGAGCAGTTCTTC
TRBJ2-3 . TRBV21-1 . CASPNSPGTGLCTDTQYF TGTGCCAGCCCGAACAGTCCCGGGACAGGGCTTTGCACAGATACGCAGTATTTT
TRBJ2-1 few TRBV14 TRBD2 CASSHRKLAGNELDNEQFF TGTGCCAGCAGCCATAGGAAACTAGCGGGCAACGAATTAGACAATGAGCAGTTCTTC
TRBJ1-2 . TRBV3-1 . CASASREGRSGYTF TGTGCCAGCGCCTCCCGGGAGGGGCGGAGCGGCTACACCTTC
TRBJ2-1 . TRBV4-1 TRBD1 CASSQDLGQGYEQFF TGCGCCAGCAGCCAAGATCTTGGACAGGGCTATGAGCAGTTCTTC
TRBJ2-7 once TRBV20-1 . CSATAPGLFRYNEQYF TGCAGTGCCACCGCCCCGGGACTTTTCCGCTACAATGAGCAGTACTTC